The 5 T cell receptor beta chains in this list originate from one sample, sequenced in a study of beta chain features in type 1 diabetes. What was sequenced were expressed TCRB transcripts, since all of the isolated RNA had been reverse transcribed. Some clones are missing from TCRdb's copy, which holds only in-frame ones; the method was immunoSEQ multiplex PCR. The table lists just over 600,000 clones, around 16% of them singletons. The sample comprised naive CD4+ T cells from blood. These receptors all come from a young man in good health.

The V and J genes are TRBV19 and TRBJ1-1; maybe TRBD1 (5 bases). Trimming left V 8 bases short and J 11 bases short, with 15 bases between. The germline gives CDR1 LNHDA, CDR2 SQIVND (reference sequence). The CDR3 totals 11 residues. The CDR3 DNA reads as TGTGCCAGTCCGCAAGGGGATGAGGCTTTCTTT. This translates into CASPQGDEAFF.

The rearrangement uses TRBV11-2 and TRBJ1-1; maybe TRBD1 (6 bases). The CDR3 has 14 residues. The ends were cut back, 0 bases at V and 5 bases at J, with 10 bases in the middle. From germline, CDR1 is SGHAT and CDR2 FQNNGV. CDR3 residues: CASSLDRGSTEAFF. Here the CDR3 DNA reads TGTGCCAGCAGCTTAGACAGGGGAAGTACTGAAGCTTTCTTT.

This clone was seen only a few times. This chain uses TRBV15 with TRBJ2-5; 7 bases line up with TRBD1. Unmatched junction bases numbered 2, after V lost 6 bases and J lost 1 base. The CDR3 runs to 13 residues. Germline V gives CDR1 LNHNV, CDR2 YYDKDF (reference sequence). Written as DNA, the CDR3 is TGTGCCACCAGGACAGGGATCCAAGAGACCCAGTACTTC. Protein: CATRTGIQETQYF. Using reference TRBV15 and TRBJ2-5 for the parts outside the CDR3, the full variable domain is DAMVIQNPRYQVTQFGKPVTLSCSQTLNHNVMYWYQQKSSQAPKLLFHYYDKDFNNEADTPDNFQSRRPNTSFCFLDIRSPGLGDTAMYLCATRTGIQETQYFGPGTRLLVL.

For the CDR3, the DNA is TGTGCCAGCAGCTTATTTTCATCTAGCGGGAGAACAGATACGCAGTATTTT. Protein sequence: CASSLFSSSGRTDTQYF. The chain is built from TRBV7-9 and TRBJ2-3, with 10 bases lining up with TRBD2. After removal of 2 bases from V and 3 bases from J, the junction contained 8 bases not matched to a gene. The CDR3 consists of 17 residues. Germline-derived CDR1 and CDR2 are SEHNR and FQNEAQ (reference sequence).

The chain employs TRBV9 and TRBJ2-3, with TRBD2 identical over 14 bases. The CDR3 length is 17 residues. Trimming took 4 bases from V and 2 from J; bases not matched to a gene: 6. Germline loops: CDR1 SGDLS, CDR2 YYNGEE. The CDR3 here is CASSPRTSGGYTDTQYF. CDR3 in DNA: TGTGCCAGCAGCCCCCGGACTAGCGGGGGGTACACAGATACGCAGTATTTT.